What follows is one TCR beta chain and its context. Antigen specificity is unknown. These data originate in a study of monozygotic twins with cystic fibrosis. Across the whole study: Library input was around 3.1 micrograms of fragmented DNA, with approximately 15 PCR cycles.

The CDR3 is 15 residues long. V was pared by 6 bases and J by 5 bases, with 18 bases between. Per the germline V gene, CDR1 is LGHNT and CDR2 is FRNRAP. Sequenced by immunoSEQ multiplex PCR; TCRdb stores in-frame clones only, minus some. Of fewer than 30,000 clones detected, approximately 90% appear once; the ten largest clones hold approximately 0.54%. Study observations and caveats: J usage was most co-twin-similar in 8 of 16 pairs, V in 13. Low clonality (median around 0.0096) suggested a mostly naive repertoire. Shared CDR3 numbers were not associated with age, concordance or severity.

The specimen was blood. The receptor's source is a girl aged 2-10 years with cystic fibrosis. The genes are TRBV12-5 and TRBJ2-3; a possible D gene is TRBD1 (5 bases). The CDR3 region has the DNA TGTGCTAGTGGGTTTGCCCTGGGGCCTAAAGATACGCAGTATTTT. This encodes CASGFALGPKDTQYF. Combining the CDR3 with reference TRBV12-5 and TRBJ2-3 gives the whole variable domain DARVTQTPRHKVTEMGQEVTMRCQPILGHNTVFWYRQTMMQGLELLAYFRNRAPLDDSGMPKDRFSAEMPDATLATLKIQPSEPRDSAVYFCASGFALGPKDTQYFGPGTRLTVL.